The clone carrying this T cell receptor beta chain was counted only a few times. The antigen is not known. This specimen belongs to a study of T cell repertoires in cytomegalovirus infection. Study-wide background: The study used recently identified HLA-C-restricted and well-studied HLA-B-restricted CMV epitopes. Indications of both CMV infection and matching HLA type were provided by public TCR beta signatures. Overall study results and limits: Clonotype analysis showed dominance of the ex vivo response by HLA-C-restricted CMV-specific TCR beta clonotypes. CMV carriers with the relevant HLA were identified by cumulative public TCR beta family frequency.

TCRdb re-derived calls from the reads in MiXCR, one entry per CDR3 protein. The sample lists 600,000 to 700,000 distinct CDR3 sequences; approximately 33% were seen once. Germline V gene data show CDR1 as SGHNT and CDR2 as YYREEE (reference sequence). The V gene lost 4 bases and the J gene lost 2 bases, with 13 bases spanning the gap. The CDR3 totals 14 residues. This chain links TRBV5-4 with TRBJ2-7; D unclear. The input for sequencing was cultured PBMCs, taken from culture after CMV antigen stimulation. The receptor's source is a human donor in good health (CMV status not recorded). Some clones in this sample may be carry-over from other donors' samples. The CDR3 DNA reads TGTGCCAGCAGCCCCATGAATGAACCCTACGAGCAGTACTTC. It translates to CASSPMNEPYEQYF.